This T cell receptor (beta chain) derives from a study of T cell clones after liver transplantation. The overall study: Standard immunosuppression, with no induction, continued until 12-24 months after transplant.

Trimming at V came to 6 bases and at J to 6 bases, leaving 10 bases not matched to a gene. Germline CDR1 and CDR2: MRHNA and SNTAGT. The CDR3 covers 14 residues. Study-wide results and caveats: Graft donor-reactive T cells may have migrated into the graft rather than being deleted.

Remarks on this clone: Antigen unknown.

Profiled with immunoSEQ multiplex PCR; TCRdb holds only in-frame clones, not every one. The data hold 20,000 to 30,000 clones, with approximately 68% observed a single time. The source material was CD4+ T cells from blood, sampled before liver transplant. The sequence was collected from a human donor who received a liver transplant. The chain links TRBV6-4 to TRBJ1-1, with 7 bases lining up with TRBD1. CDR3 in DNA: TGTGCCAGCAGACAAGACAGGGTTGAGGCTGAAGCTTTCTTT. Translation gives CASRQDRVEAEAFF.